Following are 23 T cell receptor beta chains from one sample sequenced in a study of CD8 T cells in Susac syndrome. A quantity of about 0.5 to 1 ug RNA underwent reverse transcription using random hexamers. TCRdb called the immunoSEQ multiplex PCR reads again in MiXCR, with one record for every CDR3 protein. This table has approximately 100,000 distinct CDR3 sequences, approximately 95% appearing once. Sample: CD8+ T cells from PBMCs. The receptors originated from a human donor with Susac syndrome.

The chain links TRBV7-9 to TRBJ2-7; 8 bases are a match to TRBD1. Germline V gene sequence: CDR1 SEHNR, CDR2 FQNEAQ (reference sequence). The CDR3 is 18 amino acids. V lost 1 base to trimming and J lost 0 bases; unmatched junction nucleotides: 11. CDR3 in DNA: TGTGCCAGCAGCTTAGGGCCTAGACAGGGGATAGCCTCCTACGAGCAGTACTTC. Residues: CASSLGPRQGIASYEQYF. The whole variable domain, filled in from reference TRBV7-9 and TRBJ2-7, reads DTGVSQNPRHKITKRGQNVTFRCDPISEHNRLYWYRQTLGQGPEFLTYFQNEAQLEKSRLLSDRFSAERPKGSFSTLEIQRTEQGDSAMYLCASSLGPRQGIASYEQYFGPGTRLTVT.

This sequence joins TRBV12-3 or TRBV12-4 and TRBJ1-2, with 9 nucleotides matching TRBD1. This CDR3 is built from 14 residues. V gave up 6 bases and J gave up 4 bases; unmatched junction bases: 6. CDR3 amino acids: CASSSTTGGYGYTF. The CDR3 coding sequence is TGTGCCAGCAGCAGCACGACAGGGGGCTATGGCTACACCTTC.

The CDR3 loop reads CASSPPGTLVDEQFF. The CDR3 bases are TGTGCCAGCTCACCTCCAGGGACCTTGGTCGATGAGCAGTTCTTC. This chain joins TRBV18 and TRBJ2-1; D is possibly TRBD1 or TRBD2 (5 bases each). CDR3 length: 15 residues. V was cut by 3 bases and J by 8 bases, with 17 bases left in between. Germline CDR1 KGHSH, CDR2 LQKENI.

The chain carries TRBV4-1 and TRBJ2-1; 15 nucleotides line up with TRBD2. There are 19 residues in the CDR3. Germline trimming cut 4 bases from V and 0 bases from J; bases unmatched to any gene: 7. Germline CDR1 MGHRA, CDR2 YSYEKL. In DNA, the CDR3 is TGCGCCAGCAGCCCGCCCGGGACTAGCGGGGGGAGCTCCTACAATGAGCAGTTCTTC. Its protein product is CASSPPGTSGGSSYNEQFF.

The CDR3 reads CATSRDAPLASYNEQFF. CDR3 nucleotide sequence: TGTGCCACCAGCAGAGATGCCCCACTAGCCTCCTACAATGAGCAGTTCTTC. The rearrangement joins TRBV15 to TRBJ2-1, with a weak D call TRBD2 (6 bases). The CDR3 consists of 17 residues. Trimming pared 0 bases from V and 0 bases from J, leaving 12 bases between. The germline CDR1 and CDR2 sequences are LNHNV and YYDKDF (reference sequence).

The gene calls are TRBV7-9 and TRBJ2-1; no clear D gene. V lost 3 bases to trimming and J lost 5 bases, with 14 bases between them. Germline V lookup: CDR1 SEHNR, CDR2 FQNEAQ (reference sequence). The CDR3 runs to 15 residues. The CDR3 sequence: CASSLGPSTNNEQFF. The DNA of the CDR3 is TGTGCCAGCAGCTTGGGTCCCTCAACTAACAATGAGCAGTTCTTC. Filled out from reference TRBV7-9 and TRBJ2-1, the complete variable domain reads DTGVSQNPRHKITKRGQNVTFRCDPISEHNRLYWYRQTLGQGPEFLTYFQNEAQLEKSRLLSDRFSAERPKGSFSTLEIQRTEQGDSAMYLCASSLGPSTNNEQFFGPGTRLTVL.

This clonotype appeared once. The chain has TRBV6-2 or TRBV6-3 and TRBJ2-7; a possible D gene is TRBD1 (6 bases). The V gene's germline CDR1 is MNHEY and CDR2 SVGEGT. CDR3 length: 16 residues. V gave up 5 bases and J gave up 0 bases, with 17 bases separating them. The CDR3 DNA is TGTGCCAGCAGTGACCTGGACAGTTCGGACTCCTACGAGCAGTACTTC. Amino acid sequence: CASSDLDSSDSYEQYF.

This chain links TRBV29-1 with TRBJ2-1, with 8 bases identical to TRBD1. Germline assignment: CDR1 SQVTM and CDR2 ANQGSEA. After removal of 6 bases from V and 2 bases from J, the junction contained 9 bases not matched to a gene. The CDR3 consists of 15 residues. The CDR3 protein is CSVNGGTGAYNEQFF. CDR3 sequence (DNA): TGCAGCGTCAATGGGGGGACAGGAGCCTACAATGAGCAGTTCTTC.

V usage is TRBV14 and J usage is TRBJ2-3; D call uncertain. The V end lost 4 bases, the J end lost 3 bases, and 8 bases lay between the germline ends. Per germline, CDR1 SGHDN and CDR2 FVKESK. This CDR3 is built from 13 residues. The DNA of the CDR3 is TGTGCCAGCAGCCTCCTGAGAACAGATACGCAGTATTTT. It yields the protein CASSLLRTDTQYF.

V and J are TRBV7-8 and TRBJ1-2; TRBD1 might be the D (5 bases). CDR1 and CDR2 from the germline V gene are SGHVS and FQNEAQ. The CDR3 sequence is 13 residues long. V was clipped by 4 bases and J by 3 bases, with 9 bases between them. The chain's CDR3 is CASSSRDDYGYTF. DNA for the CDR3: TGTGCCAGCAGCTCGCGGGACGACTATGGCTACACCTTC.

This chain connects TRBV14 to TRBJ1-4; D not resolved. This CDR3 has 16 amino acids. V shed 2 bases and J shed 4 bases, with 14 bases lying between them. CDR1 is SGHDN, CDR2 FVKESK, per germline. The CDR3 DNA reads TGTGCCAGCAGCCAAAAGGGCCATGGTCTTAATGAAAAACTGTTTTTT. Translated, it gives CASSQKGHGLNEKLFF.

V and J are TRBV11-2 and TRBJ2-5; possible D gene TRBD1, 6 bases. The CDR3 has 15 residues. V was shortened by 5 bases and J by 6 bases, with 19 bases between the two germline ends. CDR1 is SGHAT and CDR2 is FQNNGV in the germline V gene. CDR3 region: CASSTHRGGGKTQYF. The CDR3 nucleotides read TGTGCCAGCAGCACACACAGAGGGGGTGGAAAGACCCAGTACTTC.

V usage is TRBV3-1 and J usage is TRBJ2-5; 9 bases match TRBD1. Germline V CDR1 and CDR2: LGHDT, YNNKEL (reference sequence). After removal of 1 base from V and 5 bases from J, the junction contained 5 bases not matched to a gene. CDR3 length equals 15 residues. The CDR3 loop reads CASSQVRDRDETQYF. The CDR3 nucleotides read TGTGCCAGCAGCCAAGTCCGGGACAGGGACGAGACCCAGTACTTC.

The chain has TRBV15 and TRBJ2-7; D might be TRBD2 (6 bases). V was shortened by 3 bases and J by 6 bases, with 12 bases between the two germline ends. The germline gives CDR1 LNHNV, CDR2 YYDKDF (reference sequence). The CDR3 sequence is 13 residues long. The CDR3 spells CATSSTGSREQYF. The DNA of the CDR3 is TGTGCCACCAGCAGTACCGGGAGTCGCGAGCAGTACTTC.

The CDR3 region has the DNA TGCAGTGCCCGTGGCCCCAGATCAGGGTACGAGCAGTACTTC. Translating gives CSARGPRSGYEQYF. The rearrangement links TRBV20-1 to TRBJ2-7, with a tentative D call TRBD1 (5 bases). CDR1 is DFQATT, CDR2 SNEGSKA, per germline (reference sequence). CDR3 size: 14 residues. Trimming pared 6 bases from V and 4 bases from J, leaving 19 bases between.

V usage is TRBV4-1 and J usage is TRBJ2-7, with D possibly called TRBD1 or TRBD2 (6 bases each). Germline lookup yields CDR1 MGHRA and CDR2 YSYEKL. The CDR3 loop spans 15 amino acids. V was clipped by 4 bases and J by 2 bases, with 15 bases between them. The CDR3 protein is CASSPARDTAYEQYF. DNA of the CDR3: TGCGCCAGCAGCCCCGCGCGGGACACGGCCTACGAGCAGTACTTC.

V gene TRBV14 combines with J gene TRBJ1-1; D possibly corresponds to TRBD1 (5 bases). Germline assignment: CDR1 SGHDN and CDR2 FVKESK. Trimming left V 1 base short and J 0 bases short, with 9 bases between. The CDR3 loop spans 15 amino acids. In nucleotides, the CDR3 is TGTGCCAGCAGCCAAGGAGGGGCCCTGAACACTGAAGCTTTCTTT. Translation: CASSQGGALNTEAFF.

The rearrangement links TRBV2 to TRBJ2-1, with D tentatively TRBD1 (5 bases). V was cut by 7 bases and J by 0 bases, with 13 bases left in between. Germline V gives CDR1 SNHLY, CDR2 FYNNEI. The length of the CDR3 is 15 residues. The CDR3: CASISRDSSYNEQFF. The DNA of the CDR3 is TGTGCCAGCATTTCCCGCGACAGCTCCTACAATGAGCAGTTCTTC.

This clonotype has a single count. V usage is TRBV10-2 and J usage is TRBJ1-2; D possibly corresponds to TRBD1 (6 bases). Germline V gene data show CDR1 as WSHSY and CDR2 as SAAADI. V was cut by 8 bases and J by 8 bases, with 12 bases left in between. This CDR3 spans 11 amino acids. CDR3 sequence (DNA): TGCGCCAGCGACGGAGGGGGGGGCTACACCTTC. The encoded protein is CASDGGGGYTF.

V and J are TRBV6-5 and TRBJ2-2; TRBD2 is a possible D gene (6 bases). The CDR3 is 13 residues long. Per germline, CDR1 MNHEY and CDR2 SVGAGI. V dropped 8 bases and J dropped 4 bases, with 11 bases sitting between them. Written as DNA, the CDR3 is TGTGCCAGCGGGTGGGAGGTCACCGGGGAGCTGTTTTTT. It encodes CASGWEVTGELFF.

The chain joins TRBV29-1 to TRBJ2-2; D gene uncertain. The V and J ends lost 7 bases and 0 bases respectively, with 6 bases between them. Looked up from germline, CDR1 is SQVTM and CDR2 is ANQGSEA. The CDR3 covers 12 residues. CDR3 coding DNA: TGCAGCGCCGCGACGAACACCGGGGAGCTGTTTTTT. Amino acids: CSAATNTGELFF.

V is TRBV9 and J is TRBJ2-3, with D unclear. This CDR3 comprises 16 residues. Trimming removed 0 bases at V and 1 base at J, with 12 bases between. Germline V gene sequence: CDR1 SGDLS, CDR2 YYNGEE. The CDR3 protein is CASSVGNLIGTDTQYF. The CDR3 DNA reads as TGTGCCAGCAGCGTAGGGAACCTTATAGGCACAGATACGCAGTATTTT.

The rearrangement uses TRBV9 and TRBJ1-1; possible D gene TRBD1, 5 bases. Germline-derived CDR1 and CDR2 are SGDLS and YYNGEE. V lost 4 bases to trimming and J lost 4 bases, with 11 bases between them. This CDR3 contains 13 residues. CDR3 DNA sequence: TGTGCCAGCAGCCCCCACGGGGGCACTGAAGCTTTCTTT. Amino acid sequence: CASSPHGGTEAFF.